The 19 T cell receptor beta chains in this list originate from one sample, sequenced in a study of breast tumors, draining lymph nodes, adjacent tissues. Axillary draining lymph nodes of breast cancer patients supplied the node samples. A single record per CDR3 protein comes from TCRdb applying MiXCR to the multiplex PCR reads. Of approximately 130,000 distinct CDR3 sequences listed, approximately 21% are singletons. The sample comprised axillary lymph node tissue. These receptors came from a female donor with breast cancer. Some clones in this sample may be carry-over from other donors' samples.

Ten or more counts support this clonotype. This chain connects TRBV6-1 to TRBJ2-1, with a tentative D call TRBD2 (5 bases). V lost 5 bases and J lost 3, with 11 bases in between. Germline V lookup: CDR1 MNHNS, CDR2 SASEGT. The CDR3 spans 14 residues. CDR3 DNA: TGTGCCAGCAGTCACGGACTTCTCTACAATGAGCAGTTCTTC. Translated, it gives CASSHGLLYNEQFF.

This chain uses TRBV28 with TRBJ2-7; perhaps TRBD2 as D (6 bases). The CDR3 totals 17 residues. Germline V CDR1 and CDR2: MDHEN, SYDVKM. V lost 1 base and J lost 5, with 21 bases in between. The CDR3 DNA reads TGTGCCAGCAGTTTATCGGGGGAACCCGGGCCTTTCCACGAGCAGTACTTC. Amino acid sequence: CASSLSGEPGPFHEQYF.

This clonotype has a count of ten or more. The chain links TRBV5-6 to TRBJ2-2; 10 positions agree with TRBD2. With V trimmed by 5 bases and J by 1 base, 2 bases remained unmatched. The CDR3 loop spans 15 amino acids. Per the germline V gene, CDR1 is SGHDT and CDR2 is YYEEEE. Written as DNA, the CDR3 is TGTGCCAGCAGAATAGCGGGAGGGAACACCGGGGAGCTGTTTTTT. Translation gives CASRIAGGNTGELFF.

There are many counts of this clonotype. The rearrangement joins TRBV20-1 to TRBJ1-5; 7 bases agree with TRBD1. Looked up from germline, CDR1 is DFQATT and CDR2 is SNEGSKA (reference sequence). V shed 6 bases, J shed 2 bases, and the junction held 4 bases outside the gene matches. The CDR3 is 13 amino acids. As DNA, the CDR3 is TGCAGTGCCCCCGACAGGGGCAATCAGCCCCAGCATTTT. Its protein product is CSAPDRGNQPQHF.

This clonotype was observed many times. CDR3 sequence (DNA): TGTGCCAGCAGCCTAAGAAGGACAGGGAACAACGAGCAGTACTTC. Its translation is CASSLRRTGNNEQYF. The chain recombines TRBV5-4 with TRBJ2-7; 8 bases are shared with TRBD1. There are 15 residues in the CDR3. The germline gives CDR1 SGHNT, CDR2 YYREEE (reference sequence). Germline trimming cut 4 bases from V and 5 bases from J; bases unmatched to any gene: 11.

As concerns this clonotype: A read error is possible here, since a much larger clone lies one base away. The chain employs TRBV7-9 and TRBJ1-5; D is unresolved. The germline gives CDR1 SEHNR, CDR2 FQNEAQ (reference sequence). This CDR3 is built from 16 residues. The V gene lost 0 bases and the J gene lost 2 bases, with 11 bases spanning the gap. CDR3 DNA sequence: TGTGCCAGCAGCTTAGCGGGGAGTCCGGGCAATCAGCCCCAGCATTTT. It specifies CASSLAGSPGNQPQHF.

This clonotype showed up many times. The chain couples TRBV30 to TRBJ1-2, with D possibly matching TRBD1 (5 bases). Germline values: CDR1 GTSNPN, CDR2 SVGIG (reference sequence). V lost 6 bases to trimming and J lost 8 bases, with 13 bases between them. There are 11 residues in the CDR3. CDR3 sequence reads: CACRTNWGYTF. In DNA, the CDR3 is TGTGCCTGTCGGACAAACTGGGGCTACACCTTC.

This clonotype showed up many times. The chain links TRBV6-1 to TRBJ2-7; 9 bases are a match to TRBD1. This CDR3 contains 15 residues. V lost 3 bases and J lost 1; bases outside the gene matches: 4. Germline-derived CDR1 and CDR2 are MNHNS and SASEGT. This chain's CDR3 is CASSDRQGGSYEQYF. CDR3 DNA sequence: TGTGCCAGCAGTGATAGACAGGGGGGTTCCTACGAGCAGTACTTC.

This clonotype has at least ten counts. V and J are TRBV2 and TRBJ2-5; unclear D gene. Trimming took 3 bases from V and 4 from J, leaving 9 bases between them. CDR1 and CDR2 from the germline V gene are SNHLY and FYNNEI. This CDR3 spans 13 amino acids. CDR3 region: CASSDSGLETQYF. CDR3 bases: TGTGCCAGCAGTGATTCCGGGTTAGAGACCCAGTACTTC.

Details on this clonotype: Just one base apart from a much larger clone, this may be a read error. The J gene is TRBJ2-2, the V gene TRBV5-5; 7 bases align to TRBD1. Germline V CDR1 and CDR2: SGHKS, YYEKEE (reference sequence). Germline trimming cut 7 bases from V and 4 bases from J; bases unmatched to any gene: 10. The CDR3 is made up of 15 amino acids. CDR3 loop: CASGQNRGRTGELFF. The CDR3 nucleotides read TGTGCCAGCGGTCAAAACAGGGGACGCACCGGGGAGCTGTTTTTT.

This clonotype was detected only a few times. The chain carries TRBV28 and TRBJ2-6, with D perhaps matching TRBD1 (5 bases). This CDR3 is 17 amino acids long. V dropped 5 bases and J dropped 0 bases, with 14 bases sitting between them. Germline V gene lookup returns CDR1 MDHEN and CDR2 SYDVKM. This chain's CDR3 is CASSPRTQYSGANVLTF. For the CDR3, the DNA is TGTGCCAGCAGTCCAAGGACACAATACTCTGGGGCCAACGTCCTGACTTTC. The entire variable domain, with the rest obtained from reference TRBV28 and TRBJ2-6, is as follows: DVKVTQSSRYLVKRTGEKVFLECVQDMDHENMFWYRQDPGLGLRLIYFSYDVKMKEKGDIPEGYSVSREKKERFSLILESASTNQTSMYLCASSPRTQYSGANVLTFGAGSRLTVL.

In regard to this clonotype: Possible read error: a much larger clone is one base away. The chain joins TRBV29-1 to TRBJ2-3, with 8 bases identical to TRBD2. The germline V gene encodes CDR1 SQVTM and CDR2 ANQGSEA. CDR3 size: 12 residues. The CDR3 region is CAGTSGPDTQYF. As DNA, the CDR3 is TGCGCCGGGACTAGTGGTCCAGATACGCAGTATTTT.

Details on this clonotype: Given a much more abundant clone one base away, this may be a read error. The chain uses TRBV6-2 or TRBV6-3 and TRBJ2-7; D remains ambiguous. The V gene's germline CDR1 is MNHEY and CDR2 SVGEGT. The V gene lost 8 bases and the J gene lost 3 bases, with 8 bases spanning the gap. The CDR3 runs to 11 residues. The CDR3 DNA reads as TGTGCCAGCCGACCAGGCTACGAGCAGTACTTC. It codes for CASRPGYEQYF.

This sequence joins TRBV27 and TRBJ2-6, with D hard to call. Per germline, CDR1 MNHEY and CDR2 SMNVEV (reference sequence). The CDR3 contains 16 residues. The germline V and J ends were trimmed by 0 bases and 4 bases, with 10 bases remaining between them. The CDR3 region is CASSLSPRAGANVLTF. In nucleotides, the CDR3 is TGTGCCAGCAGTTTATCGCCAAGGGCCGGGGCCAACGTCCTGACTTTC.

There are many counts of this clonotype. The chain uses TRBV2 and TRBJ2-3; 7 nucleotides agree with TRBD1. This CDR3 is 15 amino acids long. With V trimmed by 11 bases and J by 0 bases, 11 bases remained unmatched. Germline V gives CDR1 SNHLY, CDR2 FYNNEI. This CDR3 reads CAGRRQGPSTDTQYF. The DNA for the CDR3 is TGTGCCGGCCGAAGACAGGGCCCTAGCACAGATACGCAGTATTTT.

In this sample, this clonotype turned up many times. The chain combines TRBV4-1 with TRBJ1-6, with D unresolved. This CDR3 contains 19 residues. The germline CDR1 and CDR2 sequences are MGHRA and YSYEKL. Trimming took 1 base from V and 0 from J, leaving 16 bases between them. The CDR3: CASSQVVLEQLSYNSPLHF. CDR3 in DNA: TGCGCCAGCAGCCAAGTCGTTCTAGAACAGCTCTCCTATAATTCACCCCTCCACTTT.

There are many counts of this clonotype. The chain is built from TRBV6-5 and TRBJ2-7, with 7 positions matching TRBD2. In germline, CDR1 is MNHEY, CDR2 SVGAGI. The J segment lost 7 bases and the V segment lost 6 bases, leaving 9 bases of the junction unmatched. CDR3 length: 13 residues. The CDR3 nucleotides read TGTGCCAGCAGCCAGCGGGAAGTGCGGGAGCAGTACTTC. Its protein is CASSQREVREQYF.

This clonotype was seen ten or more times. The V and J genes are TRBV24-1 and TRBJ1-6; D may be TRBD1 (5 bases). The CDR3 totals 14 residues. Germline loops: CDR1 KGHDR, CDR2 SFDVKD. V lost 6 bases and J lost 7, with 12 bases in between. The CDR3 loop is CATSSGLWNSPLHF. CDR3 coding DNA: TGTGCCACCAGTTCGGGGCTATGGAATTCACCCCTCCACTTT.

This clonotype occurred many times. The chain has TRBV2 and TRBJ1-6; perhaps TRBD1 as D (6 bases). This CDR3 contains 14 residues. V gave up 3 bases and J gave up 9 bases, with 12 bases separating them. The germline V gene encodes CDR1 SNHLY and CDR2 FYNNEI. The DNA of the CDR3 is TGTGCCAGCAGTGACACCCGACAGGTTTCACCCCTCCACTTT. Encoded protein: CASSDTRQVSPLHF.